The 28 T cell receptor beta chains in this list originate from one sample, sequenced in a study of blood T cell repertoires in COVID-19. The table came from immunoSEQ multiplex PCR; TCRdb's copy has only in-frame clones and leaves some out. The top ten hold 6% to 8% of the sample, which has around 370,000 clones, roughly 90% seen once. Sequencing input: peripheral blood. The receptors here all came from a woman aged 65 to 85 with COVID-19, enrolled during active disease.

This clone occurred once. The CDR3 region is CASSTQGGYGYTF. In DNA, the CDR3 is TGTGCCAGCAGCACCCAGGGAGGCTATGGCTACACCTTC. The chain links TRBV7-2 to TRBJ1-2; D possibly corresponds to TRBD1 (5 bases). The germline V gene has CDR1 SGHTA and CDR2 FQGNSA. The CDR3 is made up of 13 amino acids. V dropped 5 bases and J dropped 4 bases, with 11 bases sitting between them.

This sequence joins TRBV10-3 and TRBJ2-1, with 13 bases identical to TRBD2. The CDR3 is made up of 16 amino acids. CDR1 is ENHRY and CDR2 is SYGVKD in the germline V gene. The trim removed 4 bases at V and 6 bases at J, leaving 6 bases unmatched. CDR3: CAISAGTSGVINEQFF. Here the CDR3 DNA reads TGTGCCATCAGTGCCGGGACTAGCGGGGTGATCAATGAGCAGTTCTTC.

The chain couples TRBV28 to TRBJ2-3, with D possibly matching TRBD2 (5 bases). The CDR3 loop spans 15 amino acids. Trimming stripped 2 bases from V and 3 bases from J, with 12 bases between. CDR1 and CDR2 (germline): MDHEN, SYDVKM. This chain's CDR3 is CASSLGGLGTDTQYF. The CDR3 coding sequence is TGTGCCAGCAGTTTAGGCGGGCTAGGTACAGATACGCAGTATTTT.

V and J are TRBV7-3 and TRBJ1-6, with 8 nucleotides matching TRBD1. Germline loops: CDR1 SGHTA, CDR2 FQGTGA. This CDR3 is 14 amino acids long. V gave up 5 bases and J gave up 8 bases; unmatched junction bases: 5. CDR3 in DNA: TGTGCCAGCAGCCGGGGACAGGAAGATTCACCCCTCCACTTT. Translated: CASSRGQEDSPLHF.

The chain couples TRBV6-5 to TRBJ2-7; 7 bases fit TRBD2. The germline CDR1 and CDR2 sequences are MNHEY and SVGAGI. Losses at the gene ends were 2 bases for V and 1 base for J; bases not matched to a gene: 2. The CDR3 contains 14 residues. The CDR3 DNA reads as TGTGCCAGCAGTTACGGGGGGGGATCCTACGAGCAGTACTTC. Translated, it gives CASSYGGGSYEQYF.

The chain has TRBV20-1 and TRBJ1-4, with a weak D call TRBD1 (5 bases). Trimming took off 3 bases at V and 4 bases at J, with 15 bases between the two ends. Germline values: CDR1 DFQATT, CDR2 SNEGSKA (reference sequence). The CDR3 is 15 residues long. CDR3 sequence reads: CSASDRGGNNEKLFF. In DNA, the CDR3 is TGCAGTGCTAGTGATAGGGGAGGTAATAATGAAAAACTGTTTTTT.

The V and J genes are TRBV7-9 and TRBJ1-2; 10 nucleotides agree with TRBD1. Germline CDR1 and CDR2: SEHNR and FQNEAQ (reference sequence). The CDR3 runs to 14 residues. J was trimmed by 6 bases and V by 0 bases; bases with no gene match: 1. CDR3 sequence (DNA): TGTGCCAGCAGCTTAGCAGGGACAGGGGATGGCTACACCTTC. It encodes CASSLAGTGDGYTF.

The rearrangement joins TRBV5-1 to TRBJ1-1; D is perhaps TRBD1 (5 bases). V lost 0 bases and J lost 9, with 21 bases in between. This CDR3 has 16 residues. Germline V gene lookup returns CDR1 SGHRS and CDR2 YFSETQ. The CDR3 DNA sequence: TGCGCCAGCAGCTTGGGGGCAACAGGTACCAGGGTGAAAGCTTTCTTT. Amino acid sequence: CASSLGATGTRVKAFF. The full variable domain, completed using reference TRBV5-1 and TRBJ1-1, is KAGVTQTPRYLIKTRGQQVTLSCSPISGHRSVSWYQQTPGQGLQFLFEYFSETQRNKGNFPGRFSGRQFSNSRSEMNVSTLELGDSALYLCASSLGATGTRVKAFFGQGTRLTVV.

This clone was seen a single time. The same CDR3 is also encoded by other DNA sequences in this sample. The chain employs TRBV4-3 and TRBJ1-2; weak D call: TRBD1 (6 bases). Germline CDR1 reads LGHNA; CDR2 reads YSLEER. The ends were cut back, 1 base at V and 3 bases at J, with 9 bases in the middle. The CDR3 has 14 amino acids. In DNA, the CDR3 is TGCGCCAGCAGCCAAGGGGAGGGGGACTATGGCTACACCTTC. Protein: CASSQGEGDYGYTF.

The V and J genes are TRBV6-1 and TRBJ1-5; D is possibly TRBD1 (6 bases). Germline loops: CDR1 MNHNS, CDR2 SASEGT. Trimming cost V 3 bases and J 7 bases, with 10 bases left between them. The CDR3 runs 13 residues. In DNA, the CDR3 is TGTGCCAGCAGTGACCAGGGGATGCAGCCCCAGCATTTT. Protein: CASSDQGMQPQHF.

This clone was counted a single time. V and J are TRBV4-1 and TRBJ1-2; D uncertain. From germline, CDR1 is MGHRA and CDR2 YSYEKL. Deletions cut 0 bases from V and 8 bases from J, with 10 bases between. This CDR3 has 13 amino acids. Written as DNA, the CDR3 is TGCGCCAGCAGCCAAGAGGAGGGAGGGGGCTACACCTTC. Translating gives CASSQEEGGGYTF.

In this sample, this clone turned up a few times. The rearrangement links TRBV29-1 to TRBJ2-2; D perhaps matches TRBD1 (7 bases). This CDR3 has 15 amino acids. V lost 7 bases and J lost 3, with 18 bases in between. The germline V gene encodes CDR1 SQVTM and CDR2 ANQGSEA. The CDR3 region has the DNA TGCAGCGCCGTCGCGGGACAGTCCTACACCGGGGAGCTGTTTTTT. Translation gives CSAVAGQSYTGELFF.

This chain uses TRBV27 with TRBJ2-5; TRBD1 aligns across 11 bases. J lost 5 bases, V lost 8 bases, and 13 bases had no gene match. The CDR3 sequence is 16 residues long. The V gene's germline CDR1 is MNHEY and CDR2 SMNVEV (reference sequence). The CDR3 region has the DNA TGTGCCAGCGGTCGGCGGGACAGGGGGTTCGTGGAGACCCAGTACTTC. Amino acids: CASGRRDRGFVETQYF.

The V call is TRBV11-2, the J call TRBJ2-1, with 11 bases aligning to TRBD2. The germline CDR1 and CDR2 sequences are SGHAT and FQNNGV. J was trimmed by 2 bases and V by 5 bases; bases with no gene match: 2. The CDR3 consists of 15 residues. CDR3 DNA sequence: TGTGCCAGCAGCCCTAGCGGGGGGCCCTACAATGAGCAGTTCTTC. Protein sequence: CASSPSGGPYNEQFF.

Only a few counts were recorded for this clone. The chain employs TRBV11-2 and TRBJ2-2, with 14 positions matching TRBD2. Germline trimming cut 3 bases from V and 4 bases from J; bases unmatched to any gene: 10. This CDR3 has 19 amino acids. Per the germline V gene, CDR1 is SGHAT and CDR2 is FQNNGV. The CDR3 nucleotides read TGTGCCAGCAGCTTCGTTGGGACTAGCGGGGGCGGAAGCACCGGGGAGCTGTTTTTT. Residues: CASSFVGTSGGGSTGELFF.

The CDR3 DNA is TGTGCCAGCATTCAGGGGGACCGGACAGGGAACAATGAGCAGTTCTTC. This translates into CASIQGDRTGNNEQFF. The chain combines TRBV28 with TRBJ2-1; 8 nucleotides agree with TRBD1. V gave up 7 bases and J gave up 5 bases; unmatched junction bases: 13. The CDR3 spans 16 residues. Looked up from germline, CDR1 is MDHEN and CDR2 is SYDVKM.

In DNA form, the CDR3 reads TGCGCCAGCAGCCCTCTCGACTTGCTTACTGAAGCTTTCTTT. This translates into CASSPLDLLTEAFF. V gene TRBV5-1 combines with J gene TRBJ1-1; unclear D gene. CDR3 length: 14 amino acids. V was clipped by 4 bases and J by 5 bases, with 15 bases between them. Germline assignment: CDR1 SGHRS and CDR2 YFSETQ.

The chain combines TRBV19 with TRBJ2-2, with D possibly TRBD1 on 7 matching bases. This CDR3 spans 15 amino acids. Germline CDR1 LNHDA, CDR2 SQIVND (reference sequence). Deletions cut 4 bases from V and 8 bases from J, with 17 bases between. CDR3 protein: CASSRPDREVGELFF. DNA for the CDR3: TGTGCCAGTAGTAGGCCCGACAGGGAGGTTGGGGAGCTGTTTTTT.

In its sample, this clone was seen once. This rearrangement joins TRBV7-8 to TRBJ1-4; TRBD1 agrees at 9 bases. CDR3 size: 12 residues. The junction had 4 bases not matched to a gene; V was cut back by 5 bases and J by 12 bases. Germline CDR1 reads SGHVS; CDR2 reads FQNEAQ. CDR3 in DNA: TGTGCCAGCAGCCTATGGACAGGGGAACTGTTTTTT. Residues: CASSLWTGELFF. The whole variable domain, remainder taken from reference TRBV7-8 and TRBJ1-4, is GAGVSQSPRYKVAKRGQDVALRCDPISGHVSLFWYQQALGQGPEFLTYFQNEAQLDKSGLPSDRFFAERPEGSVSTLKIQRTQQEDSAVYLCASSLWTGELFFGSGTQLSVL.

This clone has a single count. The rearrangement joins TRBV10-3 to TRBJ1-2, with 10 bases lining up with TRBD1. Per the germline V gene, CDR1 is ENHRY and CDR2 is SYGVKD. The CDR3 has 12 amino acids. The trim removed 9 bases at V and 6 bases at J, leaving 4 bases unmatched. The CDR3 sequence: CAIEGQGHGYTF. CDR3 nucleotide sequence: TGTGCCATAGAGGGACAGGGGCATGGCTACACCTTC.

The V call is TRBV18, the J call TRBJ2-5; D gene ambiguous. Trimming shortened V by 3 bases and J by 0 bases, and 5 bases separated the two germline ends. CDR1 is KGHSH, CDR2 LQKENI, per germline. The CDR3 length is 13 residues. CDR3 amino acids: CASSPGYQETQYF. The DNA for the CDR3 is TGTGCCAGCTCACCGGGCTACCAAGAGACCCAGTACTTC.

CDR3 residues: CASSQRVTSGSTDTQYF. In DNA, the CDR3 is TGCGCCAGCAGCCAAAGAGTGACTAGCGGTTCCACAGATACGCAGTATTTT. This chain connects TRBV4-1 to TRBJ2-3, with 9 positions matching TRBD2. The CDR3 runs 17 residues. Germline lookup yields CDR1 MGHRA and CDR2 YSYEKL. The J segment lost 2 bases and the V segment lost 2 bases, leaving 8 bases of the junction unmatched.

V usage is TRBV24-1 and J usage is TRBJ1-2, with 9 bases matching TRBD1. V gave up 3 bases and J gave up 6 bases; unmatched junction bases: 10. Germline V gene sequence: CDR1 KGHDR, CDR2 SFDVKD. CDR3 length: 16 amino acids. The CDR3: CATSDPRTGEVDGYTF. For the CDR3, the DNA is TGTGCCACCAGTGATCCCCGGACAGGGGAGGTTGATGGCTACACCTTC.

The chain couples TRBV3-1 (or the pseudogene TRBV3-2) to TRBJ1-1; D unresolved. The germline V and J ends were trimmed by 0 bases and 8 bases, with 13 bases remaining between them. The CDR3 length is 14 residues. Germline V gene data show CDR1 as LGHDT and CDR2 as YNNKEL (reference sequence). This CDR3 is CASSQDVLAEEAFF. The CDR3 nucleotides are TGTGCCAGCAGCCAAGATGTGCTGGCAGAAGAAGCTTTCTTT.

J is TRBJ2-7 and V is TRBV29-1; 10 nucleotides align to TRBD1. Trimming cost V 5 bases and J 4 bases; bases outside gene matches: 11. Germline CDR1 is SQVTM and CDR2 is ANQGSEA. There are 15 residues in the CDR3. In nucleotides, the CDR3 is TGCAGCGTTTACCCCCCCGGACAGGGGGGGTACGAGCAGTACTTC. This codes for CSVYPPGQGGYEQYF.

The V call is TRBV11-3, the J call TRBJ2-7, with 7 bases aligning to TRBD1. The CDR3 runs to 15 residues. The J segment lost 3 bases and the V segment lost 2 bases, leaving 7 bases of the junction unmatched. Per germline, CDR1 SGHNT and CDR2 YENEEA. CDR3 coding DNA: TGTGCCAGCAGCTTATTTTCTGGGACAGACTACGAGCAGTACTTC. This sequence encodes CASSLFSGTDYEQYF.

The rearrangement uses TRBV27 and TRBJ2-1; 9 nucleotides align to TRBD1. Trimming cost V 5 bases and J 4 bases; bases outside gene matches: 9. CDR3 length equals 16 residues. Germline lookup yields CDR1 MNHEY and CDR2 SMNVEV (reference sequence). The CDR3 region has the DNA TGTGCCAGCAGTCTCCAGGGGACAGGGATATACAATGAGCAGTTCTTC. Residues: CASSLQGTGIYNEQFF.

This rearrangement joins TRBV7-2 to TRBJ2-3, with no clear D. CDR3 length equals 15 residues. V was shortened by 1 base and J by 4 bases, with 12 bases between the two germline ends. Germline values: CDR1 SGHTA, CDR2 FQGNSA. For the CDR3, the DNA is TGTGCCAGCAGCTTAGGACCGCCAGGTTCAGATACGCAGTATTTT. The encoded protein is CASSLGPPGSDTQYF.